This T cell receptor beta chain was found in a study of monozygotic twins with inflammatory bowel disease. TCRdb reprocessed the 5' RACE reads and keeps a single row for each CDR3 protein, giving no DNA. The ten most abundant clones cover roughly 2.5% of a sample with under 150,000 distinct CDR3 sequences. Germline lookup yields CDR1 SGHNT and CDR2 YYREEE (reference sequence). The CDR3 spans 16 residues. The rearrangement joins TRBV5-4 to TRBJ2-1; absent DNA, TCRdb's TRBD2 call cannot be checked. The receptor was derived from a human donor with ulcerative colitis or Crohn's disease, or a healthy co-twin of an affected twin (not recorded which). Input material: blood. CDR3 residues: CASSLATGLAGNEQFF.